The 14 T cell receptor beta chains below come from one sample, sequenced in a study of T-cell reconstitution after alpha-beta-depleted transplantation in children. A TCRbeta library incorporating unique molecular identifiers was prepared. MiXCR was run by TCRdb on the PCR reads, yielding one entry per CDR3 protein. The sample gives hundreds of thousands of distinct CDR3 sequences, around 8.4% of which show up once; under 40% is in the top ten. Specimen: PBMCs, mostly from graft donor cells, collected 360 days after TCRalphabeta/CD19-depleted stem cell transplant. The receptors shown here come from a male patient aged 2-9 years who had a stem cell transplant for acute myeloid leukemia, so the T cells may come from the graft donor.

A single count supports this clonotype. The chain has TRBV5-5 and TRBJ2-7; D remains unclear. The CDR3 is 13 amino acids. Trimming shortened V by 0 bases and J by 3 bases, and 7 bases separated the two germline ends. CDR1 and CDR2 from the germline V gene are SGHKS and YYEKEE (reference sequence). CDR3: CASSLGSLYEQYV. CDR3 nucleotides: TGTGCCAGCAGCTTGGGGAGCCTCTACGAGCAGTACGTC.

J is TRBJ2-7 and V is TRBV29-1; 9 nucleotides line up with TRBD1. CDR1 SQVTM and CDR2 ANQGSEA come from the germline V gene. The CDR3 totals 20 residues. J was trimmed by 1 base and V by 5 bases; bases with no gene match: 24. DNA of the CDR3: TGCAGCGTTACACTGTGGGGGACAGGGAGGTTTCGTCAGACATCCTACGAGCAGTACTTC. The encoded protein is CSVTLWGTGRFRQTSYEQYF.

This clonotype showed up many times. The chain has TRBV12-3 or TRBV12-4 and TRBJ2-7; a possible D gene is TRBD1 (5 bases). The CDR3 length is 15 residues. The germline V and J ends were trimmed by 1 base and 0 bases, with 10 bases remaining between them. The CDR3 is CASSLGQGTSYEQYF. DNA of the CDR3: TGTGCCAGCAGTTTAGGCCAGGGCACCTCCTACGAGCAGTACTTC.

This clonotype was picked up many times. The chain joins TRBV12-3 or TRBV12-4 to TRBJ2-7; D is undetermined. CDR3 size: 12 residues. V was clipped by 5 bases and J by 3 bases, with 8 bases between them. The CDR3 coding sequence is TGTGCCAGCAGTATCGGTTACTACGAGCAGTACTTC. This sequence encodes CASSIGYYEQYF.

The chain employs TRBV7-9 and TRBJ1-2; 12 bases line up with TRBD1. From germline, CDR1 is SEHNR and CDR2 FQNEAQ (reference sequence). The CDR3 length is 13 residues. V gave up 8 bases and J gave up 4 bases; unmatched junction bases: 2. CDR3 nucleotide sequence: TGTGCCAGCGGGACAGGGGGCGTCTATGGCTACACCTTC. Translation gives CASGTGGVYGYTF.

This clonotype has a count of ten or more. The chain couples TRBV7-6 to TRBJ2-7, with 7 bases fitting TRBD1. The germline V gene has CDR1 SGHVS and CDR2 FNYEAQ. V was clipped by 3 bases and J by 5 bases; unmatched bases: 4. The CDR3 contains 13 residues. The CDR3 sequence: CASSFTTGNEQYF. CDR3 nucleotides: TGTGCCAGCAGCTTCACGACAGGGAACGAGCAGTACTTC.

The chain has TRBV20-1 and TRBJ2-7; 10 nucleotides match TRBD1. The length of the CDR3 is 16 residues. V lost 2 bases, J lost 6 bases, and 13 bases stayed unmatched. The germline V gene has CDR1 DFQATT and CDR2 SNEGSKA (reference sequence). DNA for the CDR3: TGCAGTGCTAGATCGTTCCGGGACAGGGGCCAGTGCGAGCAGTACGTC. Translated: CSARSFRDRGQCEQYV.

This clonotype showed up many times. The V call is TRBV12-3 or TRBV12-4, the J call TRBJ2-7; 9 bases are shared with TRBD2. The CDR3 length is 15 residues. V shed 5 bases, J shed 1 base, and the junction held 6 bases outside the gene matches. Written as DNA, the CDR3 is TGTGCCAGCAGTCGTCCGGGACTAGCATCCTACGAGCAGTACTTC. Amino acid sequence: CASSRPGLASYEQYF.

This clonotype was observed many times. V is TRBV29-1 and J is TRBJ2-1; D gene ambiguous. This CDR3 has 16 amino acids. CDR1 and CDR2 from the germline V gene are SQVTM and ANQGSEA. V gave up 6 bases and J gave up 6 bases, with 24 bases separating them. The CDR3 DNA is TGCAGCGTGCCCCAACGGGTCTTTTCTTTGGGCAATGAGCAGTTCTTC. It yields the protein CSVPQRVFSLGNEQFF.

The chain links TRBV7-2 to TRBJ1-2, with D uncertain. The CDR3 spans 13 residues. CDR1 is SGHTA, CDR2 FQGNSA, per germline. Trimming removed 0 bases from V and 3 bases from J, with 5 bases in between. The CDR3 region has the DNA TGTGCCAGCAGCTTAGCGGGGTACTATGGCTACACCTTC. Its translation: CASSLAGYYGYTF.

The table lists this clonotype with a few counts. The V gene is TRBV25-1, the J gene TRBJ1-2; 7 bases map to TRBD1. CDR3 length: 13 residues. Looked up from germline, CDR1 is MGHDK and CDR2 is SYGVNS. J gave up 4 bases and V 7 bases, and 6 bases lay outside the gene matches. In DNA, the CDR3 is TGTGCCAGCACGTCGAGACAGGGCTATGGCTACACCTTC. Translated: CASTSRQGYGYTF.

For the CDR3, the DNA is TGCGCCAGTACTGAGACCTGGACAGATACGCAGTATTTT. Translation: CASTETWTDTQYF. The chain employs TRBV5-1 and TRBJ2-3; no reliable D call. Germline V lookup: CDR1 SGHRS, CDR2 YFSETQ. Trimming removed 8 bases from V and 3 bases from J, with 13 bases in between. The CDR3 has 13 amino acids.

J is TRBJ2-7 and V is TRBV29-1; D is tentatively TRBD1 or TRBD2 (7 bases each). The V gene's germline CDR1 is SQVTM and CDR2 ANQGSEA. V shed 4 bases and J shed 6 bases, with 13 bases lying between them. The CDR3 runs 12 residues. The CDR3 is CSVGSGGGEQYV. The CDR3 DNA is TGCAGCGTTGGGTCAGGGGGGGGCGAGCAGTACGTC.

This chain links TRBV27 with TRBJ1-1; D call uncertain. Deletions cut 7 bases from V and 4 bases from J, with 7 bases between. The germline CDR1 and CDR2 sequences are MNHEY and SMNVEV (reference sequence). The CDR3 is made up of 11 amino acids. The CDR3 here is CASIGFTEAFF. In nucleotides, the CDR3 is TGTGCCAGCATAGGGTTCACTGAAGCTTTCTTT.